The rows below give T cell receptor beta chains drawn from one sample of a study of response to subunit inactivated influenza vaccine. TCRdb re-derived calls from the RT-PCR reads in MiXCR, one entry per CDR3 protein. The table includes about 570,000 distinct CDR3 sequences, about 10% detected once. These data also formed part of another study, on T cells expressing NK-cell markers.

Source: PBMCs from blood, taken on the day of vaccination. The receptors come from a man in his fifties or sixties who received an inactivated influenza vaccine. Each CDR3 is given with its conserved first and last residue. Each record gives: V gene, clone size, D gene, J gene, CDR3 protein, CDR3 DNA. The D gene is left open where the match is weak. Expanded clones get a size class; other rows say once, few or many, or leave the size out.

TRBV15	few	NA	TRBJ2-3	CATSRDRGRGDEYF	TGTGCCACCAGCAGAGATCGCGGCCGGGGAGACGAGTATTTT
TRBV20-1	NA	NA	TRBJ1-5	CSATGALSSNQPQHF	TGCAGTGCTACCGGGGCCCTTTCTAGCAATCAGCCCCAGCATTTT
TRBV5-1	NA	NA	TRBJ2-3	CASRPENTDTQYF	TGCGCCAGCAGACCAGAGAACACAGATACGCAGTATTTT
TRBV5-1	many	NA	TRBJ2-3	CASSLEGADTQYF	TGCGCCAGCAGCTTGGAGGGTGCAGATACGCAGTATTTT
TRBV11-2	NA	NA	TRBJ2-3	CASSLFTSMGDTQYF	TGTGCCAGCAGCTTATTTACTAGTATGGGAGATACGCAGTATTTT
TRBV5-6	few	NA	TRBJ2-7	CASSFMTDSYEQYF	TGTGCCAGCAGCTTCATGACTGACTCCTACGAGCAGTACTTC
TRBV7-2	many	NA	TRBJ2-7	CASSSTFSAGRYEQYF	TGTGCCAGCAGCTCCACATTTTCCGCGGGTCGCTACGAGCAGTACTTC
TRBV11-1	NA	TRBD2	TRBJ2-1	CASSLPGTSGRFYNEQFF	TGTGCCAGCAGCTTACCAGGGACTAGCGGGCGGTTCTACAATGAGCAGTTCTTC
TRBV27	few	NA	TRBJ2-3	CASSPPLSDTQYF	TGTGCCAGCAGTCCCCCCTTATCAGATACGCAGTATTTT
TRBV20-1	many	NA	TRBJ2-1	CSAEYREGQFF	TGCAGTGCAGAATACAGGGAGGGGCAGTTCTTC
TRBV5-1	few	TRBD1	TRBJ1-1	CASSTGQVDLNTEAFF	TGCGCCAGCAGCACGGGACAGGTGGATCTGAACACTGAAGCTTTCTTT
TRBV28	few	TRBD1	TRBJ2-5	CASSSAIPGTGVVAQYF	TGTGCCAGCAGTTCGGCCATCCCCGGGACAGGGGTGGTGGCCCAGTACTTC
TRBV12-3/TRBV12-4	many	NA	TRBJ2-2	CASSSQGSGELFF	TGTGCCAGCAGTTCACAGGGATCCGGGGAGCTGTTTTTT
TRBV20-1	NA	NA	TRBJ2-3	CSARRRGGPSEDTQYF	TGCAGTGCTAGGCGGAGGGGGGGCCCGTCGGAAGATACGCAGTATTTT
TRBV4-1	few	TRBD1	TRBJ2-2	CASSLLQGATGELFF	TGCGCCAGCAGCCTACTACAGGGGGCAACCGGGGAGCTGTTTTTT
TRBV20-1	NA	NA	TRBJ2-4	CSARNRAKNIQYF	TGCAGTGCTAGAAATAGGGCCAAAAACATTCAGTACTTC
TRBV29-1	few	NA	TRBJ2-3	CSAVGGSAGQYF	TGCAGCGCTGTGGGTGGGAGTGCGGGGCAGTATTTT
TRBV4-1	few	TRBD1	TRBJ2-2	CASSHMGVGTANTGELFF	TGCGCCAGCAGCCACATGGGGGTCGGGACAGCGAACACCGGGGAGCTGTTTTTT
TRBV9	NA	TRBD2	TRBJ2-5	CASSVAREGETQYF	TGTGCCAGCAGCGTCGCACGGGAGGGGGAGACCCAGTACTTC
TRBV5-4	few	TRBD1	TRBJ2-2	CASSLAPQGANTGELFF	TGTGCCAGCAGCTTGGCCCCCCAGGGGGCGAACACCGGGGAGCTGTTTTTT
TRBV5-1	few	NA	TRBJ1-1	CASSPAGIQGAFF	TGCGCCAGCAGCCCCGCTGGTATTCAGGGGGCTTTCTTT
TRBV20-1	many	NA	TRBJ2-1	CSARDLAQEQFF	TGCAGTGCTAGAGATCTCGCCCAAGAGCAGTTCTTC
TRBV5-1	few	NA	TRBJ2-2	CASSLSGNAGELFF	TGCGCCAGCAGCTTATCGGGTAACGCCGGGGAGCTGTTTTTT
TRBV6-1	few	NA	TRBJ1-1	CASSEIRNTEAFF	TGTGCCAGCAGTGAAATTCGGAACACTGAAGCTTTCTTT
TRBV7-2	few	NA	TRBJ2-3	CASSFSLTDLDTQYF	TGTGCCAGCAGCTTTTCTCTAACAGACCTAGATACGCAGTATTTT
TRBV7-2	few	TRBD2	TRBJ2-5	CASSPLAGQVTQYF	TGTGCCAGCAGCCCTCTAGCGGGTCAGGTGACCCAGTACTTC
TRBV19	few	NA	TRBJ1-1	CASSMGLNTEAFF	TGTGCCAGTAGTATGGGCCTGAACACTGAAGCTTTCTTT
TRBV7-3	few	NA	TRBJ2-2	CASSLNGGLYTGELFF	TGTGCCAGCAGCTTAAATGGCGGACTCTACACCGGGGAGCTGTTTTTT
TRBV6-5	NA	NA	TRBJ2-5	CASSYVRAVAETQYF	TGTGCCAGCAGTTACGTCAGGGCGGTGGCAGAGACCCAGTACTTC
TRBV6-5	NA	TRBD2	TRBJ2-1	CASSSRTSGGAGEQFF	TGTGCCAGCAGTTCTAGGACTAGCGGGGGGGCTGGGGAGCAGTTCTTC
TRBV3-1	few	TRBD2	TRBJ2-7	CASSPAGGASYEQYF	TGTGCCAGCAGCCCAGCGGGAGGAGCCTCCTACGAGCAGTACTTC
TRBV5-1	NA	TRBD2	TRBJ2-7	CASTPEGRAYEQYF	TGCGCCAGCACCCCGGAGGGGAGGGCCTACGAGCAGTACTTC
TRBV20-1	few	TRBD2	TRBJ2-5	CSARDGGLAGQETQYF	TGCAGTGCTAGAGATGGAGGACTAGCGGGGCAAGAGACCCAGTACTTC
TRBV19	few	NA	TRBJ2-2	CASSIGVYGDIPNTGELFF	TGTGCCAGTAGTATAGGAGTGTACGGTGACATTCCCAACACCGGGGAGCTGTTTTTT
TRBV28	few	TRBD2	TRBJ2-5	CASSTLAGGPAQYF	TGTGCCAGCAGTACCCTAGCGGGAGGGCCGGCCCAGTACTTC
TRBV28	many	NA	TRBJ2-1	CATEGSYNEQFF	TGTGCCACCGAAGGTTCCTACAATGAGCAGTTCTTC
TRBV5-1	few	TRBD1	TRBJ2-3	CASSVPGQGSDTQYF	TGCGCCAGCAGCGTACCGGGACAGGGATCAGATACGCAGTATTTT
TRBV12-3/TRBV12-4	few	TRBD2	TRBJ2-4	CASRRGGVKNIQYF	TGTGCCAGCAGACGGGGGGGAGTCAAAAACATTCAGTACTTC
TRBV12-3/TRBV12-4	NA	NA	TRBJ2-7	CASSPDGTSNEQYF	TGTGCCAGCAGCCCGGACGGGACCTCGAACGAGCAGTACTTC
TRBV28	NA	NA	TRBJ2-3	CASSSRRMTQYF	TGTGCCAGCAGTTCCCGCCGTATGACGCAGTATTTT
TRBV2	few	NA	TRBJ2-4	CASEGAKNIQYF	TGTGCCAGCGAGGGGGCCAAAAACATTCAGTACTTC
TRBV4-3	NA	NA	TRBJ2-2	CASSQVWQDPGELFF	TGCGCCAGCAGCCAAGTGTGGCAGGACCCCGGGGAGCTGTTTTTT
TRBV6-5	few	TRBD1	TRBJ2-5	CASSLRQGARETQYF	TGTGCCAGCAGTTTAAGACAGGGGGCGAGGGAGACCCAGTACTTC
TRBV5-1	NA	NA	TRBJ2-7	CASSSGVRGTVSYEQYF	TGCGCCAGCAGCTCAGGAGTTCGGGGGACGGTCTCCTACGAGCAGTACTTC
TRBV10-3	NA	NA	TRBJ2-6	CAIGYWVGDFISGANVLTF	TGTGCCATCGGGTATTGGGTGGGGGATTTCATCTCTGGGGCCAACGTCCTGACTTTC
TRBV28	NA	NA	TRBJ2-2	CASSPVFGTFANTGELFF	TGTGCCAGCAGTCCTGTCTTCGGCACGTTCGCGAACACCGGGGAGCTGTTTTTT
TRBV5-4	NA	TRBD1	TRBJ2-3	CASKGRNIKGTETDTQYF	TGTGCCAGCAAGGGACGGAACATAAAAGGGACAGAAACAGATACGCAGTATTTT
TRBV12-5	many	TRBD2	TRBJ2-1	CASNTGGVYNEQFF	TGTGCTAGTAATACCGGGGGGGTATACAATGAGCAGTTCTTC
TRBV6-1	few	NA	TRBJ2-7	CASSVSPPYEQYF	TGTGCCAGCAGTGTTTCACCCCCATACGAGCAGTACTTC
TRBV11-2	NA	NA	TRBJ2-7	CASSLASGPTTEQYF	TGTGCCAGCAGCTTAGCTTCGGGACCGACCACCGAGCAGTACTTC
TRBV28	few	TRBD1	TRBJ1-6	CASSVTGSSPLHF	TGTGCCAGCAGCGTGACAGGGTCCTCACCCCTCCACTTT
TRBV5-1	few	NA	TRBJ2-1	CASSLEGTSSYNEQFF	TGCGCCAGCAGCTTGGAAGGGACCAGTTCCTACAATGAGCAGTTCTTC
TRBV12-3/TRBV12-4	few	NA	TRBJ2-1	CASSTRGRHYNEQFF	TGTGCCAGCAGTACCCGGGGACGTCACTACAATGAGCAGTTCTTC
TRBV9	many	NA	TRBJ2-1	CASSVAPSQYNEQFF	TGTGCCAGCAGCGTAGCCCCCTCCCAATACAATGAGCAGTTCTTC
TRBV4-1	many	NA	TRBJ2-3	CASSGQQGVTDTQYF	TGCGCCAGCAGCGGCCAACAGGGTGTGACAGATACGCAGTATTTT
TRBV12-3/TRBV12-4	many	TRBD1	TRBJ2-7	CASSLTGGFRSSYEQYF	TGTGCCAGCAGTTTGACAGGGGGCTTCAGAAGCTCCTACGAGCAGTACTTC